The rows below give T cell receptor beta chains drawn from one sample of a study of blood T cell repertoires in COVID-19. Method: immunoSEQ multiplex PCR; TCRdb's copy keeps in-frame clones and lacks some. The data hold 200,000 to 250,000 clones, with around 90% observed a single time. Sequencing was done on a sample of PBMCs or T cells enriched from blood (not recorded which). The receptor set was obtained from a man aged 30 to 39 who had been exposed to COVID-19. The CDR3 runs from the conserved cysteine through the conserved F or W. A D gene is named only where the DNA matches it firmly. Clone sizes are given selectively: once, few, many, or a class where the clone is expanded.

.	TRBJ2-3	15	TRBV6-5	.	CASSPLAGAADTQYF	TGTGCCAGCAGTCCGCTCGCGGGGGCCGCAGATACGCAGTATTTT
.	TRBJ1-1	15	TRBV7-2	TRBD1	CASSLDPTGVTEAFF	TGTGCCAGCAGCTTAGACCCTACAGGGGTTACTGAAGCTTTCTTT
once	TRBJ2-5	13	TRBV7-2	.	CASSWGLQETQYF	TGTGCCAGCAGCTGGGGCCTGCAAGAGACCCAGTACTTC
.	TRBJ2-1	14	TRBV5-6	.	CASSWGGRSNEQFF	TGTGCCAGCAGCTGGGGGGGCCGAAGCAATGAGCAGTTCTTC
.	TRBJ1-3	17	TRBV3-1/TRBV3-2	.	CASSQPNGLNSGNTIYF	TGTGCCAGCAGCCAACCTAATGGACTGAACTCTGGAAACACCATATATTTT
once	TRBJ1-2	13	TRBV6-5	.	CASSSISGSGYTF	TGTGCCAGCAGCTCTATATCAGGGTCGGGCTACACCTTC
.	TRBJ2-7	11	TRBV7-2	.	CASSPRYEQYF	TGTGCCAGCAGCCCCCGGTACGAGCAGTACTTC
once	TRBJ2-1	15	TRBV29-1	TRBD2	CSPGGALLGLNEQFF	TGCAGCCCGGGGGGGGCCCTGCTAGGGTTGAATGAGCAGTTCTTC
.	TRBJ2-7	13	TRBV4-2	.	CASSQAGVYEQYF	TGTGCCAGCAGCCAAGCGGGGGTCTACGAGCAGTACTTC
once	TRBJ2-7	17	TRBV3-1/TRBV3-2	TRBD2	CASSQSGAGGAIYEQYF	TGTGCCAGCAGCCAATCGGGAGCGGGGGGGGCTATCTACGAGCAGTACTTC
.	TRBJ1-2	15	TRBV15	.	CATSIELEDLDGYTF	TGTGCCACCAGCATAGAGTTAGAAGATCTTGATGGCTACACCTTC
.	TRBJ2-1	13	TRBV7-2	.	CASSLAPGVEQFF	TGTGCCAGCAGCTTAGCCCCCGGGGTCGAGCAGTTCTTC
.	TRBJ2-1	12	TRBV7-9	TRBD2	CASSFAERGQFF	TGTGCCAGCAGCTTTGCGGAGCGGGGGCAGTTCTTC
.	TRBJ1-4	14	TRBV6-5	.	CASRLSSPNEKLFF	TGTGCCAGCAGACTTTCATCCCCTAATGAAAAACTGTTTTTT
.	TRBJ2-5	16	TRBV5-1	TRBD2	CASSIGTSGGKETQYF	TGCGCCAGCAGCATCGGGACTAGCGGGGGGAAAGAGACCCAGTACTTC